Described below is a single TCR beta chain sequence and its context. Seattle cases were enrolled at active infection and followed longitudinally. Study processing details: Amplification of reference gene primers provided the estimated nucleated cell counts. Some clones are missing from TCRdb's copy, which holds only in-frame ones; the method was immunoSEQ multiplex PCR. That table furnishes V, J and clone size, whereas the DNA furnished D and trimming. The data contain around 260,000 clones, roughly four fifths of them singletons. This sample is part of a study of blood T cell repertoires in COVID-19. About the research overall: Collection of acute and convalescent COVID-19 samples took place in the United States, Italy and Spain. Sample material is recorded as cDNA or gDNA derived from T cells, B-cell-depleted T cells, or PBMCs.

The V gene's germline CDR1 is MNHEY and CDR2 SVGAGI. Trimming removed 0 bases from V and 3 bases from J; junction bases left unmatched: 4. This CDR3 is built from 15 residues. The specimen sequenced was peripheral blood. This sequence originates from a person aged 65 to 79 with COVID-19, enrolled during active disease. The V call is TRBV6-5, the J call TRBJ2-7; 8 bases are a match to TRBD1. The CDR3, as DNA: TGTGCCAGCAGTTACTCGACAGGGGTAAGCTACGAGCAGTACTTC. Protein product: CASSYSTGVSYEQYF.